These 30 T cell receptor beta chains share one sample of origin, sequenced in a study of blood T cells in healthy people across ages. The use of a sample-barcoded 5' primer and a J-beta primer mix characterized a second PCR of about 6 to 11 cycles. TCRdb independently ran MiXCR on the 5' RACE reads; one entry per CDR3 protein. The sample has some 1.6 million distinct CDR3 sequences; 34% are singletons. The sample was blood. Every receptor here comes from a woman younger than 45 in good health.

In this sample, this clonotype turned up many times. The V and J genes are TRBV10-3 and TRBJ2-1; TRBD1 agrees at 9 bases. The germline V gene has CDR1 ENHRY and CDR2 SYGVKD. The J segment lost 7 bases and the V segment lost 6 bases, leaving 7 bases of the junction unmatched. This CDR3 contains 14 residues. CDR3: CAIRTGTGMNEQFF. The CDR3 DNA is TGTGCCATCAGAACCGGGACAGGGATGAATGAGCAGTTCTTC.

In this sample, this clonotype turned up once. The V and J genes are TRBV24-1 and TRBJ2-1; maybe TRBD2 (5 bases). Germline loops: CDR1 KGHDR, CDR2 SFDVKD. The ends were cut back, 2 bases at V and 7 bases at J, with 17 bases in the middle. The CDR3 runs 16 residues. CDR3 bases: TGTGCCACCAGTGATTCGAGGGCCCCTATCGGGAATGAGCAGTTCTTC. It is translated as CATSDSRAPIGNEQFF.

This clonotype was found many times. The chain uses TRBV20-1 and TRBJ2-7; D may be TRBD1 or TRBD2 (5 bases each). V was cut by 5 bases and J by 7 bases, with 18 bases left in between. The CDR3 is made up of 13 amino acids. Per the germline V gene, CDR1 is DFQATT and CDR2 is SNEGSKA (reference sequence). For the CDR3, the DNA is TGCAGTGCTCCGGGACCCACTACTAGGGAGCAGTACTTC. Translation gives CSAPGPTTREQYF.

The chain combines TRBV6-6 with TRBJ2-5; 9 bases map to TRBD1. The CDR3 extends over 13 amino acids. Germline-derived CDR1 and CDR2 are MNHNY and SVGAGI (reference sequence). V was pared by 7 bases and J by 4 bases, with 4 bases of the junction left unmatched. This CDR3 is CASNYRGRETQYF. Here the CDR3 DNA reads TGTGCCAGCAACTACAGGGGGCGAGAGACCCAGTACTTC.

This clonotype was seen more than once but under ten times. The chain uses TRBV13 and TRBJ2-1, with a possible D match to TRBD2 (6 bases). This CDR3 contains 13 residues. Looked up from germline, CDR1 is PRHDT and CDR2 is FYEKMQ (reference sequence). Trimming shortened V by 5 bases and J by 10 bases, and 15 bases separated the two germline ends. CDR3 DNA sequence: TGTGCCAGCAGCCCCACGGGGGACGCGGAGCAGTTCTTC. Its translation is CASSPTGDAEQFF. The entire variable domain, with the rest obtained from reference TRBV13 and TRBJ2-1, is as follows: AAGVIQSPRHLIKEKRETATLKCYPIPRHDTVYWYQQGPGQDPQFLISFYEKMQSDKGSIPDRFSAQQFSDYHSELNMSSLELGDSALYFCASSPTGDAEQFFGPGTRLTVL.

V gene TRBV4-2 combines with J gene TRBJ2-5, with D unresolved. The better agreement between TRBJ2-7 and the DNA end casts doubt on the J call. The CDR3 covers 14 residues. Germline values: CDR1 LGHNA, CDR2 YNFKEQ. The CDR3 is CASSQVPDVYEQYF. Here the CDR3 DNA reads TGTGCCAGCAGCCAAGTCCCGGATGTATACGAGCAGTACTTC.

This clonotype was observed a few times. The J gene is TRBJ2-7, the V gene TRBV5-1; D tentatively reads TRBD1 or TRBD2 (6 bases each). V was pared by 4 bases and J by 0 bases, with 14 bases between. The CDR3 consists of 15 residues. CDR1 is SGHRS, CDR2 YFSETQ, per germline. This CDR3 is CASSRAGQSSYEQYF. The CDR3, as DNA: TGCGCCAGCAGCCGTGCGGGACAAAGCTCCTACGAGCAGTACTTC.

Only a few counts were recorded for this clonotype. The chain combines TRBV27 with TRBJ1-1, with D unresolved. Germline V gene sequence: CDR1 MNHEY, CDR2 SMNVEV (reference sequence). V lost 10 bases and J lost 1, with 13 bases in between. The CDR3 has 13 amino acids. CDR3: CATRRSGNTEAFF. The CDR3 bases are TGTGCCACCCGTCGATCGGGGAACACTGAAGCTTTCTTT.

The rearrangement links TRBV15 to TRBJ1-2; the D is unclear. Trimming removed 0 bases at V and 7 bases at J, with 6 bases between. This CDR3 has 12 amino acids. The germline V gene has CDR1 LNHNV and CDR2 YYDKDF (reference sequence). The CDR3 spells CATSREAGGYTF. The CDR3 coding sequence is TGTGCCACCAGCAGAGAGGCCGGTGGCTACACCTTC.

The V call is TRBV19, the J call TRBJ2-1; possibly TRBD2 for D (6 bases). The CDR3 is 17 residues long. V was cut by 5 bases and J by 0 bases, with 17 bases left in between. The V gene's germline CDR1 is LNHDA and CDR2 SQIVND (reference sequence). CDR3 sequence: CASSPSVAARSYNEQFF. The CDR3 DNA sequence: TGTGCCAGTAGTCCCTCGGTAGCGGCCCGCTCCTACAATGAGCAGTTCTTC.

This chain uses TRBV6-5 with TRBJ2-3; TRBD2 matches at 11 bases. Germline trimming cut 6 bases from V and 4 bases from J; bases unmatched to any gene: 6. CDR1 and CDR2 (germline): MNHEY, SVGAGI. This CDR3 has 15 amino acids. Here the CDR3 DNA reads TGTGCCAGCAGCGGACCTAGCGGGGGGTCAGATACGCAGTATTTT. This sequence encodes CASSGPSGGSDTQYF.

The sample holds many counts of this clonotype. The chain joins TRBV3-1 to TRBJ2-7; D not certain. CDR3 length: 13 amino acids. The V gene lost 1 base and the J gene lost 3 bases, with 7 bases spanning the gap. The germline CDR1 and CDR2 sequences are LGHDT and YNNKEL (reference sequence). The CDR3 nucleotides read TGTGCCAGCAGCCAAGGGTCGCGCTACGAGCAGTACTTC. Translating it yields CASSQGSRYEQYF.

The V gene is TRBV11-1, the J gene TRBJ1-1; no clear D. V was trimmed by 4 bases and J by 1 base, leaving 16 bases between them. CDR3 length: 16 amino acids. CDR1 and CDR2 from the germline V gene are SGHAT and FQDESV (reference sequence). The CDR3 DNA reads as TGTGCCAGCAGCTCCGCGGGCCGTGATGGGAACACTGAAGCTTTCTTT. Amino acids: CASSSAGRDGNTEAFF.

The J gene is TRBJ2-1, the V gene TRBV6-1, with TRBD2 identical over 7 bases. Looked up from germline, CDR1 is MNHNS and CDR2 is SASEGT. The CDR3 runs 15 residues. After removal of 4 bases from V and 0 bases from J, the junction contained 3 bases not matched to a gene. The CDR3 DNA reads as TGTGCCAGCAGTGCGCTAGCGGTCTCCTACAATGAGCAGTTCTTC. Translated, it gives CASSALAVSYNEQFF.

This clonotype was counted ten times or more. The rearrangement links TRBV20-1 to TRBJ2-7, with D tentatively TRBD2 (5 bases). Trimming took off 0 bases at V and 3 bases at J, with 12 bases between the two ends. The length of the CDR3 is 14 residues. Germline V gives CDR1 DFQATT, CDR2 SNEGSKA (reference sequence). Written as DNA, the CDR3 is TGCAGTGCTAGAGATCCCGGGGTCAACTACGAGCAGTACTTC. It yields the protein CSARDPGVNYEQYF.

This clonotype was recorded at least ten times. The gene calls are TRBV2 and TRBJ1-1; D might be TRBD1 (5 bases). The CDR3 is made up of 12 amino acids. Germline CDR1 and CDR2: SNHLY and FYNNEI. Here the CDR3 reads CAKGQGRSEAFF. The DNA of the CDR3 is TGTGCTAAGGGCCAGGGCAGGTCTGAAGCTTTCTTT.

The genes are TRBV20-1 and TRBJ2-3, with D perhaps being TRBD1 or TRBD2 (6 bases each). The germline gives CDR1 DFQATT, CDR2 SNEGSKA (reference sequence). Trimming pared 5 bases from V and 4 bases from J, leaving 19 bases between. This CDR3 contains 15 residues. The CDR3, as DNA: TGCAGTGCTGACCCTAGCGACGGGGGCCCAGATACGCAGTATTTT. Translation gives CSADPSDGGPDTQYF.

The chain joins TRBV7-8 to TRBJ2-7, with 11 bases identical to TRBD2. The J call may be mistaken, given a closer DNA end match to TRBJ2-5. The CDR3 loop spans 17 amino acids. Germline V gene data show CDR1 as SGHVS and CDR2 as FQNEAQ. The CDR3, as DNA: TGTGCCAGCAGCTTAACGCTAGCGGGAGGAGACCCAGAGACCCAGTACTTC. Its translation: CASSLTLAGGDPETQYF.

The chain employs TRBV7-2 and TRBJ2-7; TRBD1 matches at 8 bases. With V trimmed by 6 bases and J by 5 bases, 24 bases remained unmatched. Per germline, CDR1 SGHTA and CDR2 FQGNSA. There are 19 residues in the CDR3. This chain's CDR3 is CASSRPEDRVNLLFNEQYF. The CDR3 nucleotides are TGTGCCAGCAGTCGCCCCGAGGACAGGGTCAATCTCCTTTTTAACGAGCAGTACTTC.

The chain is built from TRBV18 and TRBJ1-1; the D gene is possibly TRBD1 (6 bases). From germline, CDR1 is KGHSH and CDR2 LQKENI. There are 18 residues in the CDR3. V lost 3 bases and J lost 0, with 20 bases in between. For the CDR3, the DNA is TGTGCCAGCTCACCTCTGACAGGACTACCCGGCATGAACACTGAAGCTTTCTTT. The encoded protein is CASSPLTGLPGMNTEAFF.

This clonotype was observed a handful of times. The chain combines TRBV12-3 or TRBV12-4 with TRBJ1-2; 9 nucleotides agree with TRBD1. Unmatched junction bases numbered 19, after V lost 7 bases and J lost 4 bases. This CDR3 contains 18 residues. Written as DNA, the CDR3 is TGTGCCAGCAACCCTGCGCGACCCTCCACGGGACAGGGCTATGGCTACACCTTC. Translated, it gives CASNPARPSTGQGYGYTF.

The chain uses TRBV5-5 and TRBJ1-6; no reliable D call. CDR1 and CDR2 (germline): SGHKS, YYEKEE (reference sequence). The CDR3 extends over 15 amino acids. V was clipped by 5 bases and J by 7 bases, with 16 bases between them. For the CDR3, the DNA is TGTGCCAGCAGGTCGTCCGGGTTGGGGAATTCACCCCTCCACTTT. Amino acids: CASRSSGLGNSPLHF.

The gene calls are TRBV24-1 and TRBJ2-1; D might be TRBD2 (5 bases). Trimming removed 4 bases from V and 2 bases from J, with 11 bases in between. This CDR3 is built from 15 residues. From germline, CDR1 is KGHDR and CDR2 SFDVKD. CDR3 sequence reads: CATSDPSGTYNEQFF. CDR3 nucleotide sequence: TGTGCCACCAGTGACCCCAGCGGAACCTACAATGAGCAGTTCTTC.

This clonotype was counted between two and nine times. The V gene is TRBV2, the J gene TRBJ1-2; 10 bases align to TRBD1. V was pared by 8 bases and J by 2 bases, with 5 bases of the junction left unmatched. The length of the CDR3 is 14 residues. Germline values: CDR1 SNHLY, CDR2 FYNNEI. The CDR3 reads CASLGDRGNYGYTF. The CDR3 bases are TGTGCCAGCCTTGGGGACAGGGGAAACTATGGCTACACCTTC.

The chain recombines TRBV7-3 with TRBJ1-2; tentatively, D is TRBD1 (6 bases). The germline gives CDR1 SGHTA, CDR2 FQGTGA. V lost 5 bases, J lost 7 bases, and 20 bases lay in between. The CDR3 has 15 residues. The CDR3 region has the DNA TGTGCCAGCAGCCCTATAGGGGGGAAATTTGGTGGCTACACCTTC. Translated, it gives CASSPIGGKFGGYTF.

This clonotype was seen just once. The chain is built from TRBV15 and TRBJ1-1, with D possibly matching TRBD1 (6 bases). The V end lost 0 bases, the J end lost 11 bases, and 10 bases lay between the germline ends. This CDR3 has 12 amino acids. Germline values: CDR1 LNHNV, CDR2 YYDKDF (reference sequence). DNA of the CDR3: TGTGCCACCAGCAGAGAAGCAGGGGCGGCTTTCTTT. Encoded protein: CATSREAGAAFF.

This chain uses TRBV10-3 with TRBJ2-7, with TRBD1 identical over 12 bases. Germline CDR1 is ENHRY and CDR2 is SYGVKD. J lost 2 bases, V lost 6 bases, and 8 bases had no gene match. The CDR3 sequence is 16 residues long. CDR3 residues: CAIRGTGGISTYEQYF. Written as DNA, the CDR3 is TGTGCCATCAGGGGGACAGGGGGCATATCTACCTACGAGCAGTACTTC.

This clonotype turned up a few times. This chain joins TRBV20-1 and TRBJ1-2, with D possibly being TRBD1 (6 bases). The length of the CDR3 is 14 residues. V dropped 0 bases and J dropped 5 bases, with 13 bases sitting between them. Germline V CDR1 and CDR2: DFQATT, SNEGSKA (reference sequence). In DNA form, the CDR3 reads TGCAGTGCTAGAGATTGGGGGGCGGTTTATGGCTACACCTTC. It specifies CSARDWGAVYGYTF.

The chain has TRBV29-1 and TRBJ2-5, with 8 bases lining up with TRBD1. Looked up from germline, CDR1 is SQVTM and CDR2 is ANQGSEA. The CDR3 sequence is 15 residues long. The V segment lost 6 bases and the J segment 5 bases; nucleotides outside the gene matches: 14. The CDR3 bases are TGCAGCGTGCGTGCCCCAGGGGGCTCCCCTGAGACCCAGTACTTC. Its translation: CSVRAPGGSPETQYF.

This clonotype was counted only a few times. The V call is TRBV20-1, the J call TRBJ1-2; the D is unclear. The CDR3 loop spans 15 amino acids. The germline CDR1 and CDR2 sequences are DFQATT and SNEGSKA (reference sequence). Trimming stripped 0 bases from V and 1 base from J, with 12 bases between. The CDR3 protein is CSARDLAAGNYGYTF. The CDR3 nucleotides are TGCAGTGCTAGAGATCTGGCGGCTGGTAACTATGGCTACACCTTC.